These 4 T cell receptor beta chains were sequenced from one sample in a study of blood T cell repertoires in COVID-19 (dated by TCRdb to 2020 to 2022). Libraries came from the immunoSEQ multiplex PCR assay. Held by TCRdb, this immuneACCESS table contains in-frame sequences only and omits some clones. Under half of the omission traces to an unresolved V gene where checked; the cause of the rest is unknown. This sample holds some 210,000 clones; about 91% were observed only once. The top ten hold around 1.2% of the sample. The sample was peripheral blood. These TCRs come from a man aged 25-45 years with acute or convalescent COVID-19.

This chain joins TRBV7-8 and TRBJ1-5; D gene unclear. The V end lost 1 base, the J end lost 7 bases, and 8 bases lay between the germline ends. In germline, CDR1 is SGHVS, CDR2 FQNEAQ. CDR3 length: 13 residues. CDR3 region: CASSLEGGQPQHF. The CDR3 coding sequence is TGTGCCAGCAGCTTAGAGGGAGGACAGCCCCAGCATTTT. The variable domain in full, with the rest retrieved from reference TRBV7-8 and TRBJ1-5, is GAGVSQSPRYKVAKRGQDVALRCDPISGHVSLFWYQQALGQGPEFLTYFQNEAQLDKSGLPSDRFFAERPEGSVSTLKIQRTQQEDSAVYLCASSLEGGQPQHFGDGTRLSIL.

The chain combines TRBV6-5 with TRBJ1-1; 7 bases are shared with TRBD1. With V trimmed by 6 bases and J by 1 base, 8 bases remained unmatched. There are 15 residues in the CDR3. Germline lookup yields CDR1 MNHEY and CDR2 SVGAGI. The CDR3 bases are TGTGCCAGCAGCCACCTCGACAGGGCGAACACTGAAGCTTTCTTT. It yields the protein CASSHLDRANTEAFF.

The V and J genes are TRBV19 and TRBJ2-3; TRBD1 might be the D (6 bases). Germline V gene sequence: CDR1 LNHDA, CDR2 SQIVND (reference sequence). The CDR3 covers 15 residues. Trimming stripped 6 bases from V and 3 bases from J, with 16 bases between. CDR3 in DNA: TGTGCCAGTAGCGACGGACAGCCGGGGACAGATACGCAGTATTTT. This gives the protein CASSDGQPGTDTQYF.

The V and J genes are TRBV19 and TRBJ1-5; no clear D. The germline V gene has CDR1 LNHDA and CDR2 SQIVND (reference sequence). CDR3 length: 13 residues. Trimming shortened V by 3 bases and J by 5 bases, and 8 bases separated the two germline ends. The CDR3 DNA reads as TGTGCCAGTAGTATTACCGAGGATCAGCCCCAGCATTTT. Encoded protein: CASSITEDQPQHF.